This is a list of T cell receptor beta chains from one sample in a study of cytomegalovirus exposure and HLA in healthy donors. Measured with immunoSEQ multiplex PCR; TCRdb has only the in-frame clones, and not every one. The sample contains some 130,000 clones, about four fifths of which appear only once. Source material: PBMCs. The source of these receptors is a male donor in good health and CMV-seropositive. CDR3s include the opening cysteine and the closing phenylalanine or tryptophan. The order of the fields is J gene, clone size, V gene, D gene, CDR3 DNA, CDR3 protein. The D gene is left open where the match is weak. Some rows have no size entry. The others give once, few or many, or a class for an expanded clone.

j_call: TRBJ1-2
clone_size: -
v_call: TRBV7-9
d_call: TRBD1
cdr3_nt: TGTGCCAGCAGCTTAGTTTTCCCGACAGGGTATGGCTACACCTTC
cdr3_aa: CASSLVFPTGYGYTF

j_call: TRBJ2-1
clone_size: -
v_call: TRBV7-9
d_call: TRBD2
cdr3_nt: TGTTCCAGCAATCCTAGCGGGAGGATTCACAATGAGCAGTTCTTC
cdr3_aa: CSSNPSGRIHNEQFF

j_call: TRBJ2-3
clone_size: -
v_call: TRBV18
d_call: TRBD2
cdr3_nt: TGTGCCAGCTCACCAGGCGGGAGCAACACAGATACGCAGTATTTT
cdr3_aa: CASSPGGSNTDTQYF

j_call: TRBJ2-1
clone_size: once
v_call: TRBV28
d_call: TRBD2
cdr3_nt: TGTGCCAGCAGTGCCGAGGACGGGAGGAACTACAATGAGCAGTTCTTC
cdr3_aa: CASSAEDGRNYNEQFF

j_call: TRBJ1-5
clone_size: -
v_call: TRBV4-3
d_call: TRBD1
cdr3_nt: TGCGCCAGCAGCCAAGATACAGGGGTAGGGCAGCCCCAGCATTTT
cdr3_aa: CASSQDTGVGQPQHF

j_call: TRBJ2-7
clone_size: -
v_call: TRBV5-4
d_call: TRBD1
cdr3_nt: TGTGCCAGCAGCTCTCCAGGGGGCGCGGGGGAGCAGTACTTC
cdr3_aa: CASSSPGGAGEQYF

j_call: TRBJ2-3
clone_size: -
v_call: TRBV7-9
d_call: -
cdr3_nt: TGTGCCAGCAGGGCCCCCACAGATACGCAGTATTTT
cdr3_aa: CASRAPTDTQYF

j_call: TRBJ2-3
clone_size: -
v_call: TRBV28
d_call: -
cdr3_nt: TGTGCCAGCAGTAGGGTAGCAGGATCATTAGCGGGCACAGATACGCAGTATTTT
cdr3_aa: CASSRVAGSLAGTDTQYF

j_call: TRBJ1-1
clone_size: few
v_call: TRBV7-9
d_call: -
cdr3_nt: TGTGCCAGCAGATATAAATCGGGGGACACTGAAGCTTTCTTT
cdr3_aa: CASRYKSGDTEAFF

j_call: TRBJ2-3
clone_size: -
v_call: TRBV4-3
d_call: -
cdr3_nt: TGCGCCAGCAGCCAAGATCGGGCGGGCTCTAGCACAGATACGCAGTATTTT
cdr3_aa: CASSQDRAGSSTDTQYF

j_call: TRBJ2-1
clone_size: -
v_call: TRBV11-2
d_call: -
cdr3_nt: TGTGCCAGCAGCTCTTCCGACAATGAGCAGTTCTTC
cdr3_aa: CASSSSDNEQFF

j_call: TRBJ2-1
clone_size: -
v_call: TRBV4-3
d_call: -
cdr3_nt: TGCGCCAGCAGCCAAGCCGCGGGATGGGATGAGCAGTTCTTC
cdr3_aa: CASSQAAGWDEQFF